The rows below give T cell receptor beta chains drawn from one sample of a study of tissue T cells after allogeneic stem cell transplantation. The assay was immunoSEQ multiplex PCR, and TCRdb's table has in-frame clones only and misses some. Among 350 to 500 clones listed, roughly 80% were seen once. The material sequenced was skin, taken at autopsy. Receptors originate from a female patient between 18 and 50 years old with steroid-refractory graft-versus-host disease after an allogeneic stem cell transplant. Some of the T cells may derive from the graft donor. CDR3s include the opening cysteine and the closing phenylalanine or tryptophan. The D gene is left open where the match is weak. The size field is filled for only some rows; it gives once, few, many or a size class.

v_gene: TRBV21-1; d_gene: .; j_gene: TRBJ2-5; abundance: once; CDR3nt: TGTGCCAGCAGACCGGGACTGGAAGAGACCCAGTACTTC; CDR3aa: CASRPGLEETQYF
v_gene: TRBV11-2; d_gene: TRBD2; j_gene: TRBJ2-1; abundance: .; CDR3nt: TGTGCCAGCAGCTCCAGACTAGCGGGACCCCTCAATGAGCAGTTCTTC; CDR3aa: CASSSRLAGPLNEQFF
v_gene: TRBV5-1; d_gene: .; j_gene: TRBJ2-1; abundance: .; CDR3nt: TGCGCCAGCAGCTTGGAGAGGAGCCCCCTACCATACAATGAGCAGTTCTTC; CDR3aa: CASSLERSPLPYNEQFF
v_gene: TRBV4-1; d_gene: .; j_gene: TRBJ1-1; abundance: .; CDR3nt: TGCGCCAGCAGCCAGACAGCTATGAACACTGAAGCTTTCTTT; CDR3aa: CASSQTAMNTEAFF
v_gene: TRBV9; d_gene: TRBD1; j_gene: TRBJ1-2; abundance: .; CDR3nt: TGTGCCAGCAGCGGACAGGGGCAGATCTATGGCTACACCTTC; CDR3aa: CASSGQGQIYGYTF
v_gene: TRBV9; d_gene: .; j_gene: TRBJ2-7; abundance: .; CDR3nt: TGTGCCAGCAGCCCGGGGGGCGCAAGCTCCTACGAGCAGTACTTC; CDR3aa: CASSPGGASSYEQYF
v_gene: TRBV5-1; d_gene: .; j_gene: TRBJ2-1; abundance: .; CDR3nt: TGCGCCAGCAGCTTGGTGGGTCTGGAGCCCTACAATGAGCAGTTCTTC; CDR3aa: CASSLVGLEPYNEQFF
v_gene: TRBV11-3; d_gene: .; j_gene: TRBJ2-7; abundance: .; CDR3nt: TGTGCCAGCAGCTTAACAGGTACCTACGAGCAGTACTTC; CDR3aa: CASSLTGTYEQYF
v_gene: TRBV6-1; d_gene: .; j_gene: TRBJ1-2; abundance: .; CDR3nt: TGTGCCAGCAGTGAAGTTGGAGGGGGTCCTTATGGCTACACCTTC; CDR3aa: CASSEVGGGPYGYTF
v_gene: TRBV18; d_gene: .; j_gene: TRBJ1-2; abundance: .; CDR3nt: TGTGCCAGCTCACCCCGGGTGCAGGACACCTTC; CDR3aa: CASSPRVQDTF
v_gene: TRBV29-1; d_gene: .; j_gene: TRBJ1-1; abundance: few; CDR3nt: TGCAGCGTAGGGGGCACTGAAGCTTTCTTT; CDR3aa: CSVGGTEAFF
v_gene: TRBV6-5; d_gene: .; j_gene: TRBJ2-7; abundance: .; CDR3nt: TGTGCCAGCAGTAGGGAGCTTAGGTACGAGCAGTACTTC; CDR3aa: CASSRELRYEQYF
v_gene: TRBV11-3; d_gene: .; j_gene: TRBJ2-5; abundance: .; CDR3nt: TGTGCCAGCAGCTTTTCGGCTCAAGAGACCCAGTACTTC; CDR3aa: CASSFSAQETQYF
v_gene: TRBV4-1; d_gene: TRBD1; j_gene: TRBJ1-6; abundance: .; CDR3nt: TGCGCCAGCAGCCAAGCTAGACAGGGGGAGAGCTCCTATAATTCACCCCTCCACTTT; CDR3aa: CASSQARQGESSYNSPLHF
v_gene: TRBV19; d_gene: TRBD1; j_gene: TRBJ2-7; abundance: .; CDR3nt: TGTGCCAGTAGCATCTACCGGGACAGGGGCGAGCAGTACTTC; CDR3aa: CASSIYRDRGEQYF
v_gene: TRBV6-6; d_gene: .; j_gene: TRBJ1-5; abundance: .; CDR3nt: TGTGCCAGCAGTTACGGGGACCTCTATCAGCCCCAGCATTTT; CDR3aa: CASSYGDLYQPQHF
v_gene: TRBV10-2; d_gene: TRBD2; j_gene: TRBJ2-1; abundance: .; CDR3nt: TGCGCCAGCACCCACCGCGGGAGGGCCCTCAATGAGCAGTTCTTC; CDR3aa: CASTHRGRALNEQFF
v_gene: TRBV7-3; d_gene: .; j_gene: TRBJ2-3; abundance: .; CDR3nt: TGTGCCAGCAGCCCGCGGAGGTCCGAGGATACGCAGTATTTT; CDR3aa: CASSPRRSEDTQYF
v_gene: TRBV7-3; d_gene: TRBD1; j_gene: TRBJ2-7; abundance: .; CDR3nt: TGTGCCAGCAGCATCGGACAGGGCTACGAGCAGTACTTC; CDR3aa: CASSIGQGYEQYF
v_gene: TRBV5-1; d_gene: TRBD2; j_gene: TRBJ2-5; abundance: .; CDR3nt: TGCGCCAGCAGCAGGAATATAGCGGGGGGTAAAGAGACCCAGTACTTC; CDR3aa: CASSRNIAGGKETQYF
v_gene: TRBV10-2; d_gene: TRBD2; j_gene: TRBJ2-4; abundance: .; CDR3nt: TGCGCCAGCAGTGGCCTAGCGGTGGTGGCCAAAAACATTCAGTACTTC; CDR3aa: CASSGLAVVAKNIQYF
v_gene: TRBV5-1; d_gene: .; j_gene: TRBJ2-5; abundance: .; CDR3nt: TGCGCCAGCAGCCCGGGACCTAGAACCGGCGGGACCCAGTACTTC; CDR3aa: CASSPGPRTGGTQYF
v_gene: TRBV7-8; d_gene: .; j_gene: TRBJ2-2; abundance: .; CDR3nt: TGTGCCACCCTCGGGGGGCGAGGAGGGGAGCTGTTTTTT; CDR3aa: CATLGGRGGELFF
v_gene: TRBV16; d_gene: .; j_gene: TRBJ2-5; abundance: .; CDR3nt: TGTGCCAGCAGCCAATCCCACAGCCAAGAGACCCAGTACTTC; CDR3aa: CASSQSHSQETQYF
v_gene: TRBV24-1; d_gene: TRBD1; j_gene: TRBJ2-7; abundance: few; CDR3nt: TGTGCCACTTGGGACAGGGCCTCCTACGAGCAGTACTTC; CDR3aa: CATWDRASYEQYF
v_gene: TRBV4-1; d_gene: .; j_gene: TRBJ2-1; abundance: few; CDR3nt: TGCGCCAGCAGCACACCCCGGGCTTTCACTCACTCCTACAATGAGCAGTTCTTC; CDR3aa: CASSTPRAFTHSYNEQFF
v_gene: TRBV29-1; d_gene: .; j_gene: TRBJ1-2; abundance: .; CDR3nt: TGCAGCGTTGGGGCCAGCCCCTGGTATGGCTACACCTTC; CDR3aa: CSVGASPWYGYTF
v_gene: TRBV15; d_gene: .; j_gene: TRBJ2-5; abundance: .; CDR3nt: TGTGCCACCAGCAGAGTACCCGGGACAAAGCAAGAGACCCAGTACTTC; CDR3aa: CATSRVPGTKQETQYF
v_gene: TRBV5-1; d_gene: .; j_gene: TRBJ2-7; abundance: .; CDR3nt: TGCGCCAGCAGCTTGCCGGGACTGAGCTACGAGCAGTACTTC; CDR3aa: CASSLPGLSYEQYF
v_gene: TRBV9; d_gene: .; j_gene: TRBJ2-3; abundance: .; CDR3nt: TGTGCCAGCAGAGGTCTAGGGACAGATACGCAGTATTTT; CDR3aa: CASRGLGTDTQYF
v_gene: TRBV19; d_gene: TRBD1; j_gene: TRBJ1-5; abundance: .; CDR3nt: TGTGCCAGTAGATTAGACAGGGTAGGCAATCAGCCCCAGCATTTT; CDR3aa: CASRLDRVGNQPQHF
v_gene: TRBV6-4; d_gene: TRBD1; j_gene: TRBJ1-4; abundance: .; CDR3nt: TGTGCCAGCAGCCCTGGGGGACAGGGTACTGAAAAACTGTTTTTT; CDR3aa: CASSPGGQGTEKLFF
v_gene: TRBV7-9; d_gene: TRBD1; j_gene: TRBJ2-7; abundance: .; CDR3nt: TGTGCCAGCAGCCACGCGGACAGGGCCTACACGTACTCCTACGAGCAGTACTTC; CDR3aa: CASSHADRAYTYSYEQYF
v_gene: TRBV28; d_gene: .; j_gene: TRBJ2-1; abundance: .; CDR3nt: TGTGCCAGCAGTTTAGTGCGGGGATTCTCCTACAATGAGCAGTTCTTC; CDR3aa: CASSLVRGFSYNEQFF